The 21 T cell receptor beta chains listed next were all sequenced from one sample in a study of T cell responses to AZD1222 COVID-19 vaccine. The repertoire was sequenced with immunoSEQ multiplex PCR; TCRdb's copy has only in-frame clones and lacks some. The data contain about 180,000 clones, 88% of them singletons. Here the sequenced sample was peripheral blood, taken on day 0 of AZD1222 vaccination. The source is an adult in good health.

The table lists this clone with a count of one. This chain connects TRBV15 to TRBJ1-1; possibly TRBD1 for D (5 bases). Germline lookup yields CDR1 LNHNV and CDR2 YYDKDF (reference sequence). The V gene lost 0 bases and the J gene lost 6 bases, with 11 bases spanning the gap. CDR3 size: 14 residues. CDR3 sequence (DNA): TGTGCCACCAGCAGAGACAAGGGGATAGCTGAAGCTTTCTTT. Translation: CATSRDKGIAEAFF.

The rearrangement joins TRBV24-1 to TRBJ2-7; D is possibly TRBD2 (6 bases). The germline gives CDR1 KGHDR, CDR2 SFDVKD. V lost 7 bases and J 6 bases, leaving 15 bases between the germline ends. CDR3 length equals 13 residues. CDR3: CATRGSTGGEQYF. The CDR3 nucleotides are TGTGCCACCAGAGGGTCAACCGGGGGCGAGCAGTACTTC.

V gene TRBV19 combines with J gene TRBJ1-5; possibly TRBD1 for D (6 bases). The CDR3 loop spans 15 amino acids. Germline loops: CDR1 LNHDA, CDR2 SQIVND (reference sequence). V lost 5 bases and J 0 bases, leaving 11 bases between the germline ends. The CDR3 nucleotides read TGTGCCAGTAGTCTAACAGGGAATAGCAATCAGCCCCAGCATTTT. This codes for CASSLTGNSNQPQHF.

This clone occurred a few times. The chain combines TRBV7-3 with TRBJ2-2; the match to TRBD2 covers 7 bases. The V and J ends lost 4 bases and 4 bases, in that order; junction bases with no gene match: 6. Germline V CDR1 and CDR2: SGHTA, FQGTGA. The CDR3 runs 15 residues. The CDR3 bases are TGTGCCAGCAGCTCCATCGGGGAGGGCACCGGGGAGCTGTTTTTT. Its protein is CASSSIGEGTGELFF.

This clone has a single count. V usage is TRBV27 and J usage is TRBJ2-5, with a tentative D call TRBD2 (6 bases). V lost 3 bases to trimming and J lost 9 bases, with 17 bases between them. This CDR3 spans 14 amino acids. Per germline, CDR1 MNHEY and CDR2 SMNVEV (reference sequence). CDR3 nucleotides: TGTGCCAGCAGTTTGGGGGGACCACCGGGGCCCCAGTACTTC. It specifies CASSLGGPPGPQYF.

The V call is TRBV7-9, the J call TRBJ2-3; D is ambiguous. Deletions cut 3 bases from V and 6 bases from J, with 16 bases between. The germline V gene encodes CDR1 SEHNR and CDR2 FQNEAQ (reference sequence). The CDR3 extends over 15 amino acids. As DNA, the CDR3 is TGTGCCAGCAGCTTCGACGGACCGAGAATTGATACGCAGTATTTT. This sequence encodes CASSFDGPRIDTQYF. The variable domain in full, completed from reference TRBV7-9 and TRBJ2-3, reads DTGVSQNPRHKITKRGQNVTFRCDPISEHNRLYWYRQTLGQGPEFLTYFQNEAQLEKSRLLSDRFSAERPKGSFSTLEIQRTEQGDSAMYLCASSFDGPRIDTQYFGPGTRLTVL.

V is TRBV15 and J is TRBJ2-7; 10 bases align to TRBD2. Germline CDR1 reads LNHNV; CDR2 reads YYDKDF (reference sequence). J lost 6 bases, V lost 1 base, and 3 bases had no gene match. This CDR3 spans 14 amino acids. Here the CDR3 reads CATSRASGSREQYF. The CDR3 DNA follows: TGTGCCACCAGCAGAGCTAGCGGGAGTCGCGAGCAGTACTTC.

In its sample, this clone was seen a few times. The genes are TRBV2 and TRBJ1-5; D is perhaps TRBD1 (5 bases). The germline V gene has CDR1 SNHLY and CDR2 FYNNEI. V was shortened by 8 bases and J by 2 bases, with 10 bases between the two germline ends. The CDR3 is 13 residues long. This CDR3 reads CASSREGNQPQHF. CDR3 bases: TGTGCCAGCTCCAGGGAGGGCAATCAGCCCCAGCATTTT.

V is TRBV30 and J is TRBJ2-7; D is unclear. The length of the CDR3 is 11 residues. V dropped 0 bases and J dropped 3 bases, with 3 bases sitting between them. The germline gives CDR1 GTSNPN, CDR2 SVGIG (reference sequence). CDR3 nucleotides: TGTGCCTGGAGTGTAAGCTACGAGCAGTACTTC. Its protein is CAWSVSYEQYF.

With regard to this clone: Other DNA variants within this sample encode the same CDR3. CDR3 protein: CASSVGGSYEQYF. DNA for the CDR3: TGTGCCAGCAGCGTAGGCGGATCCTACGAGCAGTACTTC. The chain employs TRBV9 and TRBJ2-7; D remains ambiguous. Germline lookup yields CDR1 SGDLS and CDR2 YYNGEE. Trimming shortened V by 0 bases and J by 1 base, and 5 bases separated the two germline ends. CDR3 length equals 13 residues.

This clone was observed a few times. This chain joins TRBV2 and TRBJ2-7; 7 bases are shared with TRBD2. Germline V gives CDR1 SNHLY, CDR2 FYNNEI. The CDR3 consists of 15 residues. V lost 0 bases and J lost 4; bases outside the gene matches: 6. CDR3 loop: CASSEALAGRYEQYF. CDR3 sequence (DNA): TGTGCCAGCAGTGAAGCGTTAGCGGGCCGTTACGAGCAGTACTTC.

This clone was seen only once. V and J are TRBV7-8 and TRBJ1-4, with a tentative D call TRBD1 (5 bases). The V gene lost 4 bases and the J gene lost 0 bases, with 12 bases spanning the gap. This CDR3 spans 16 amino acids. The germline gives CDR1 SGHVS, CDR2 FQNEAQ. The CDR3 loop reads CASSSGRTATNEKLFF. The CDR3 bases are TGTGCCAGCAGCTCGGGACGGACTGCAACTAATGAAAAACTGTTTTTT.

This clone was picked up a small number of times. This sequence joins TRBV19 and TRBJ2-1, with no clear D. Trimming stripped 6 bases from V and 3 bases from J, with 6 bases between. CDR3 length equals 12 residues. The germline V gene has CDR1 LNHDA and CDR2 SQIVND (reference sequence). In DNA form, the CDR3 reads TGTGCCAGTAGATCCGACTACAATGAGCAGTTCTTC. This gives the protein CASRSDYNEQFF.

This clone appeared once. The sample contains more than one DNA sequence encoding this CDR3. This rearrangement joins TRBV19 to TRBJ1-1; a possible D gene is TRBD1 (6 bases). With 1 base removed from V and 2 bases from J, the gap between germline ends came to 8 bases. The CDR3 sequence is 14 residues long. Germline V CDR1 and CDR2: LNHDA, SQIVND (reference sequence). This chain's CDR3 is CASSIGGGNTEAFF. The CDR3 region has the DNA TGTGCCAGTAGTATAGGAGGGGGAAACACTGAAGCTTTCTTT.

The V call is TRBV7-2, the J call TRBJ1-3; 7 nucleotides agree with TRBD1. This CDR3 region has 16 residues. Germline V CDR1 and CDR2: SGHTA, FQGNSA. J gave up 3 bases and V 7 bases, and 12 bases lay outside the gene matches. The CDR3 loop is CASTLFGGGGGNTIYF. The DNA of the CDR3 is TGTGCCAGCACCCTATTCGGAGGGGGCGGTGGAAACACCATATATTTT.

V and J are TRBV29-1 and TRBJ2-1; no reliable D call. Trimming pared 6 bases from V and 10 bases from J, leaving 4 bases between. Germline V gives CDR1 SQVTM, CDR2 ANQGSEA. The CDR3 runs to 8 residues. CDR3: CSVDEQFF. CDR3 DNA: TGCAGCGTGGACGAGCAGTTCTTC.

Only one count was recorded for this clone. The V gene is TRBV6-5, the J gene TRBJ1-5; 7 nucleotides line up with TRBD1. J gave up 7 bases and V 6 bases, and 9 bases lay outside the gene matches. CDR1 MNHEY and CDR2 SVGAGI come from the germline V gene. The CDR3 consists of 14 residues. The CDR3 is CASRPPGGGQPQHF. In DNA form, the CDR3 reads TGTGCCAGCAGGCCCCCAGGGGGAGGCCAGCCCCAGCATTTT.

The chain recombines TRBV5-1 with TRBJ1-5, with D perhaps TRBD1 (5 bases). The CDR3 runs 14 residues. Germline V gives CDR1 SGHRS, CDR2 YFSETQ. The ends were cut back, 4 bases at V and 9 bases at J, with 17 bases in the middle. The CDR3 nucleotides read TGCGCCAGCAGCCTGGATGGGACCCGGGGGCCCCAGCATTTT. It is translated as CASSLDGTRGPQHF.

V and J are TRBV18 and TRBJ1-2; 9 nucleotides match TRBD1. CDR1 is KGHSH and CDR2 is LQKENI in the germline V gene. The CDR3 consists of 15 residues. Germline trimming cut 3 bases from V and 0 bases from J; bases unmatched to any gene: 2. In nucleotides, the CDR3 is TGTGCCAGCTCACCGGGACAGGGCACTAACTATGGCTACACCTTC. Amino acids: CASSPGQGTNYGYTF.

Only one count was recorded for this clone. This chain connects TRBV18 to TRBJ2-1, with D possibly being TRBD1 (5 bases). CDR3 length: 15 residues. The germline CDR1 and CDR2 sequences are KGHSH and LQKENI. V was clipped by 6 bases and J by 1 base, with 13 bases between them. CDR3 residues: CASSSVTVSYNEQFF. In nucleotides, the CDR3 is TGTGCCAGCTCTTCCGTGACAGTTTCCTACAATGAGCAGTTCTTC.

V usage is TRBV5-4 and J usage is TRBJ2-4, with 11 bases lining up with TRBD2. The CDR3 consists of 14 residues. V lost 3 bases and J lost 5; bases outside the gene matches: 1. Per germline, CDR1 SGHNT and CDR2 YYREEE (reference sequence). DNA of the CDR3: TGTGCCAGCAGCTCGACTAGCGGGGAAAACATTCAGTACTTC. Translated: CASSSTSGENIQYF.